Each of the 3 T cell receptor beta chains below was sequenced from the same sample in a study of Ad26.COV2.S vaccination and SARS-CoV-2 variants. The treatment denotes: over 15 received Ad26.COV2.S at low or high dose, single or two shots; 5 received placebo; per-sample allocation not given. At day 63 after the first vaccine or placebo injection, samples were drawn. Clones were sequenced by immunoSEQ multiplex PCR, and TCRdb holds only the in-frame ones, with some missing. The sample has some 270,000 clones, around 90% seen once. The sequencing here drew on peripheral blood, taken in a trial of Ad26.COV2.S vaccine versus placebo. The receptor source for this set is a person aged 18-65 years who received the Ad26.COV2.S COVID-19 vaccine or a placebo.

The V and J genes are TRBV6-2 or TRBV6-3 and TRBJ2-5, with a tentative D call TRBD1 (5 bases). Germline V lookup: CDR1 MNHEY, CDR2 SVGEGT. The CDR3 spans 15 residues. Between the trimmed V and J ends, which lost 2 bases and 5 bases, there was a span of 15 bases. The CDR3 sequence: CASSYTQSGSETQYF. The DNA for the CDR3 is TGTGCCAGCAGTTACACGCAGTCAGGGTCTGAGACCCAGTACTTC.

The rearrangement uses TRBV13 and TRBJ2-1, with D possibly called TRBD1 or TRBD2 (5 bases each). The CDR3 is made up of 12 amino acids. Trimming took off 6 bases at V and 7 bases at J, with 10 bases between the two ends. CDR1 and CDR2 (germline): PRHDT, FYEKMQ (reference sequence). CDR3 coding DNA: TGTGCCAGCAGGTTGGGGGTTAATGAGCAGTTCTTC. Its protein product is CASRLGVNEQFF.

The chain recombines TRBV18 with TRBJ1-4; TRBD1 is a possible D gene (5 bases). Trimming pared 6 bases from V and 7 bases from J, leaving 18 bases between. The germline gives CDR1 KGHSH, CDR2 LQKENI. This CDR3 spans 15 amino acids. CDR3 residues: CASSPQGKGSEKLFF. As DNA, the CDR3 is TGTGCCAGCTCGCCTCAGGGAAAGGGGAGTGAAAAACTGTTTTTT.